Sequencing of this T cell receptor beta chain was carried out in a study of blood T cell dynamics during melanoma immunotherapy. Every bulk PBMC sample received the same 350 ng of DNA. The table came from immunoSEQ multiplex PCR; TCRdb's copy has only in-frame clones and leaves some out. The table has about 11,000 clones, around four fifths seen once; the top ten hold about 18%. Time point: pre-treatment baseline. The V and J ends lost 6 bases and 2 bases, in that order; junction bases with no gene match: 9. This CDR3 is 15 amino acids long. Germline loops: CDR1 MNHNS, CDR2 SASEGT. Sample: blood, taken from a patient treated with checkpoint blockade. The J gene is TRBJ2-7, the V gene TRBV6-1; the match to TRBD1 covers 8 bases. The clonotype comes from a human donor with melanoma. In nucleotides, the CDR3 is TGTGCCAGCAGCCTCGGACAGGGTAGGGCCTACGAGCAGTACTTC. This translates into CASSLGQGRAYEQYF.